A selection of T cell receptor beta chains follows, all from one sample in a study of cytomegalovirus exposure and HLA in healthy donors. Repertoires were generated with immunoSEQ multiplex PCR, while TCRdb's copy carries only in-frame clones and drops some. The sample has 50,000 or so clones; roughly 90% are singletons. The sequenced sample was PBMCs. These receptors were collected from a woman in her twenties or thirties in good health and CMV-seronegative. Each CDR3 is given with its conserved first and last residue. Fields, in order: V gene, clone size, J gene, CDR3 length, D gene, CDR3 DNA, CDR3 protein. The D gene is left open where the match is weak. Clone size appears in some rows only: once, few, many, or a class for an expanded clone.

v_call: TRBV7-2
clone_size: NA
j_call: TRBJ2-5
cdr3_length: 14
d_call: TRBD1
cdr3_nt: TGTGCCAGCAGCTCGACAGGGGGCGGCGAGACCCAGTACTTC
cdr3_aa: CASSSTGGGETQYF

v_call: TRBV28
clone_size: NA
j_call: TRBJ1-2
cdr3_length: 15
d_call: TRBD1
cdr3_nt: TGTGCCAGCAGTTCGGGACAGGCGATCGGCTATGGCTACACCTTC
cdr3_aa: CASSSGQAIGYGYTF

v_call: TRBV27
clone_size: NA
j_call: TRBJ2-5
cdr3_length: 17
d_call: TRBD2
cdr3_nt: TGTGCCAGCAGTTTATATCCCCAGCGGGATGGTCGGGAGACCCAGTACTTC
cdr3_aa: CASSLYPQRDGRETQYF

v_call: TRBV4-3
clone_size: once
j_call: TRBJ2-2
cdr3_length: 16
d_call: NA
cdr3_nt: TGCGCCAGCAGCCCAAGACAGGTTCTTAGTCCGGGGGAGCTGTTTTTT
cdr3_aa: CASSPRQVLSPGELFF

v_call: TRBV10-3
clone_size: NA
j_call: TRBJ2-2
cdr3_length: 16
d_call: TRBD2
cdr3_nt: TGTGCCATCAGTGTCCCTAGCGGGAGAGGTACCGGGGAGCTGTTTTTT
cdr3_aa: CAISVPSGRGTGELFF

v_call: TRBV5-1
clone_size: NA
j_call: TRBJ2-7
cdr3_length: 15
d_call: TRBD1
cdr3_nt: TGCGCCAGCAGCGCCTCAGGACAGGGTGATTACGAGCAGTACTTC
cdr3_aa: CASSASGQGDYEQYF

v_call: TRBV27
clone_size: NA
j_call: TRBJ2-1
cdr3_length: 11
d_call: NA
cdr3_nt: TGTGCCAGCCGGACAAACAATGAGCAGTTCTTC
cdr3_aa: CASRTNNEQFF

v_call: TRBV19
clone_size: NA
j_call: TRBJ2-7
cdr3_length: 15
d_call: NA
cdr3_nt: TGTGCCAGTTCACTAAACAGGGAAGGACACTACGAGCAGTACTTC
cdr3_aa: CASSLNREGHYEQYF

v_call: TRBV19
clone_size: NA
j_call: TRBJ1-1
cdr3_length: 13
d_call: TRBD1
cdr3_nt: TGTGCCAGTAGTAACAGGGGGGGCACTGAAGCTTTCTTT
cdr3_aa: CASSNRGGTEAFF

v_call: TRBV28
clone_size: NA
j_call: TRBJ2-7
cdr3_length: 16
d_call: TRBD2
cdr3_nt: TGTGCCAGCAGTTTATCGGGACTAGCGGGAGCAGACGAGCAGTACTTC
cdr3_aa: CASSLSGLAGADEQYF

v_call: TRBV7-8
clone_size: NA
j_call: TRBJ2-7
cdr3_length: 14
d_call: TRBD2
cdr3_nt: TGTGCCAGCAGTTTCCGGGACTACCAATACGAGCAGTACTTC
cdr3_aa: CASSFRDYQYEQYF

v_call: TRBV11-3
clone_size: NA
j_call: TRBJ2-1
cdr3_length: 13
d_call: NA
cdr3_nt: TGTGCCAGCAGCTTGACTAGTTTTCGGGAGCAGTTCTTC
cdr3_aa: CASSLTSFREQFF

v_call: TRBV14
clone_size: NA
j_call: TRBJ1-2
cdr3_length: 16
d_call: NA
cdr3_nt: TGTGCCAGCAGCCAAGAACGGAGGCGCAACCGCTATGGCTACACCTTC
cdr3_aa: CASSQERRRNRYGYTF

v_call: TRBV15
clone_size: NA
j_call: TRBJ2-5
cdr3_length: 16
d_call: NA
cdr3_nt: TGTGCCACCAGCAGAACTCGGGGGGCAGGAGCAGAGACCCAGTACTTC
cdr3_aa: CATSRTRGAGAETQYF

v_call: TRBV19
clone_size: NA
j_call: TRBJ2-5
cdr3_length: 16
d_call: TRBD1
cdr3_nt: TGTGCCAGTAGTATGGGACAGGGGGCAGCGGAAGAGACCCAGTACTTC
cdr3_aa: CASSMGQGAAEETQYF

v_call: TRBV28
clone_size: NA
j_call: TRBJ1-4
cdr3_length: 13
d_call: NA
cdr3_nt: TGTGCCAGTAGAGGGGGAGCTAATGAAAAACTGTTTTTT
cdr3_aa: CASRGGANEKLFF

v_call: TRBV4-3
clone_size: NA
j_call: TRBJ1-2
cdr3_length: 17
d_call: TRBD1
cdr3_nt: TGCGCCAGCAGCCTAAACATAGGACAGGGCGCTAACTATGGCTACACCTTC
cdr3_aa: CASSLNIGQGANYGYTF

v_call: TRBV5-6
clone_size: NA
j_call: TRBJ1-2
cdr3_length: 16
d_call: TRBD1
cdr3_nt: TGTGCCGCCGAGGGGGCCCCTTATAGCCTCTTCTATGGCTACACCTTC
cdr3_aa: CAAEGAPYSLFYGYTF

v_call: TRBV18
clone_size: NA
j_call: TRBJ2-6
cdr3_length: 17
d_call: TRBD1
cdr3_nt: TGTGCCAGCTCGTTCCGACAGGGGGCGTCCGGGGCCAACGTCCTGACTTTC
cdr3_aa: CASSFRQGASGANVLTF

v_call: TRBV6-4
clone_size: NA
j_call: TRBJ2-2
cdr3_length: 13
d_call: NA
cdr3_nt: TGTGCCAGCAGTGAACAGGGTACCGGGGAGCTGTTTTTT
cdr3_aa: CASSEQGTGELFF

v_call: TRBV19
clone_size: NA
j_call: TRBJ2-2
cdr3_length: 14
d_call: TRBD2
cdr3_nt: TGTGCCAGTAGTCGCAGCGGGAATGGCGGGGAGCTGTTTTTT
cdr3_aa: CASSRSGNGGELFF

v_call: TRBV7-9
clone_size: NA
j_call: TRBJ2-1
cdr3_length: 15
d_call: NA
cdr3_nt: TGTGCCAGCAGCTTAAGGGGCTTCCCTTTGAATGAGCAGTTCTTC
cdr3_aa: CASSLRGFPLNEQFF

v_call: TRBV21-1
clone_size: NA
j_call: TRBJ2-2
cdr3_length: 16
d_call: NA
cdr3_nt: TGTGCCAGCAGCGCCCGGGAGGGCCTTGGCACCGGGGAGCTGTTTTTT
cdr3_aa: CASSAREGLGTGELFF

v_call: TRBV19
clone_size: NA
j_call: TRBJ2-7
cdr3_length: 12
d_call: TRBD2
cdr3_nt: TGTGCCAGTAGTGATCAGAGCGGGGTTAAGTACTTC
cdr3_aa: CASSDQSGVKYF

v_call: TRBV21-1
clone_size: NA
j_call: TRBJ2-1
cdr3_length: 16
d_call: NA
cdr3_nt: TGTGCCAGCAGCAATTGTAGCCGACCAGTTTACAATGAGCAGTTCTTC
cdr3_aa: CASSNCSRPVYNEQFF

v_call: TRBV11-2
clone_size: NA
j_call: TRBJ1-4
cdr3_length: 17
d_call: NA
cdr3_nt: TGTGCCAGCAGCTTAGGGGTTGGGGGCAGCCTTAATGAAAAACTGTTTTTT
cdr3_aa: CASSLGVGGSLNEKLFF

v_call: TRBV19
clone_size: NA
j_call: TRBJ2-3
cdr3_length: 17
d_call: NA
cdr3_nt: TGTGCCAGTAGCATCCCGATGGCGGTAACTAGCACAGATACGCAGTATTTT
cdr3_aa: CASSIPMAVTSTDTQYF

v_call: TRBV6-1
clone_size: NA
j_call: TRBJ2-3
cdr3_length: 15
d_call: NA
cdr3_nt: TGTGCCAGCAGTTCCCCCACCGCGGGAACAGATACGCAGTATTTT
cdr3_aa: CASSSPTAGTDTQYF

v_call: TRBV9
clone_size: NA
j_call: TRBJ2-1
cdr3_length: 19
d_call: TRBD2
cdr3_nt: TGTGCCAGCAGCGTAGGTTATAGCGGGAGGCCCAGCTCCTACAATGAGCAGTTCTTC
cdr3_aa: CASSVGYSGRPSSYNEQFF

v_call: TRBV23-1
clone_size: NA
j_call: TRBJ1-5
cdr3_length: 16
d_call: TRBD1
cdr3_nt: TGCGCCAGCAGTCAAGGGGACAGGGGGCGTTTGGAGCCCCAGCATTTT
cdr3_aa: CASSQGDRGRLEPQHF

v_call: TRBV9
clone_size: NA
j_call: TRBJ2-2
cdr3_length: 16
d_call: TRBD1
cdr3_nt: TGTGCCAGCAGACAGGGGGCCGGTTCAAGCACCGGGGAGCTGTTTTTT
cdr3_aa: CASRQGAGSSTGELFF

v_call: TRBV6-1
clone_size: NA
j_call: TRBJ2-1
cdr3_length: 14
d_call: TRBD1
cdr3_nt: TGTGCCAGCAGAGCCGGGACAGGGTCCAATGAGCAGTTCTTC
cdr3_aa: CASRAGTGSNEQFF

v_call: TRBV19
clone_size: once
j_call: TRBJ1-5
cdr3_length: 13
d_call: NA
cdr3_nt: TGTGCCAGTAGGGGAGGGCTGAATCAGCCCCAGCATTTT
cdr3_aa: CASRGGLNQPQHF

v_call: TRBV19
clone_size: NA
j_call: TRBJ2-1
cdr3_length: 14
d_call: TRBD2
cdr3_nt: TGTGCCAGTAGGGGACTAGCGGGAAGGAATGAGCAGTTCTTC
cdr3_aa: CASRGLAGRNEQFF

v_call: TRBV9
clone_size: NA
j_call: TRBJ1-2
cdr3_length: 15
d_call: NA
cdr3_nt: TGTGCCAGCAGCGTTGAAGGGGGTTGGAACTATGGCTACACCTTC
cdr3_aa: CASSVEGGWNYGYTF

v_call: TRBV7-9
clone_size: NA
j_call: TRBJ2-2
cdr3_length: 15
d_call: NA
cdr3_nt: TGTGCCAGCAGCCTGCCGGGACTGCCGACCGGGGAGCTGTTTTTT
cdr3_aa: CASSLPGLPTGELFF

v_call: TRBV27
clone_size: NA
j_call: TRBJ1-1
cdr3_length: 12
d_call: NA
cdr3_nt: TGTGCCAGCACCCTTAATAACACTGAAGCTTTCTTT
cdr3_aa: CASTLNNTEAFF

v_call: TRBV9
clone_size: NA
j_call: TRBJ2-3
cdr3_length: 16
d_call: TRBD2
cdr3_nt: TGTGCCAGCAGCTTCGGGACTAGCGGGCTCACAGATACGCAGTATTTT
cdr3_aa: CASSFGTSGLTDTQYF

v_call: TRBV7-6
clone_size: NA
j_call: TRBJ2-1
cdr3_length: 16
d_call: TRBD2
cdr3_nt: TGTGCCAGCAGCTCCCTGGGACTAGCTGAGTACAATGAGCAGTTCTTC
cdr3_aa: CASSSLGLAEYNEQFF

v_call: TRBV5-1
clone_size: NA
j_call: TRBJ1-3
cdr3_length: 14
d_call: NA
cdr3_nt: TGCGCCAGCAGCCGGGCACAGGGAGGAAACACCATATATTTT
cdr3_aa: CASSRAQGGNTIYF

v_call: TRBV7-6
clone_size: NA
j_call: TRBJ2-7
cdr3_length: 13
d_call: NA
cdr3_nt: TGTGCCAGCAGCGAAGGAGGGCCGGGGGAGCAGTACTTC
cdr3_aa: CASSEGGPGEQYF

v_call: TRBV5-4
clone_size: NA
j_call: TRBJ2-1
cdr3_length: 14
d_call: TRBD2
cdr3_nt: TGTGCCAGCAGCTCGGCGGGAGCTGACAATGAGCAGTTCTTC
cdr3_aa: CASSSAGADNEQFF

v_call: TRBV2
clone_size: NA
j_call: TRBJ1-1
cdr3_length: 10
d_call: NA
cdr3_nt: TGTGTCACGCGGGTTCTTGAAGCTTTCTTT
cdr3_aa: CVTRVLEAFF

v_call: TRBV21-1
clone_size: NA
j_call: TRBJ1-5
cdr3_length: 12
d_call: NA
cdr3_nt: TGTGAACCGCGGACAGGGGATCAGCCCCAGCATTTT
cdr3_aa: CEPRTGDQPQHF

v_call: TRBV29-1
clone_size: once
j_call: TRBJ1-2
cdr3_length: 14
d_call: NA
cdr3_nt: TGCAGCGTTGAGCGGGGGGCGGCCTCTGAGGGCTACACCTTC
cdr3_aa: CSVERGAASEGYTF

v_call: TRBV28
clone_size: NA
j_call: TRBJ1-1
cdr3_length: 12
d_call: NA
cdr3_nt: TGTGCCAGCCGCGGTTTACCAAGTGAAGCTTTCTTT
cdr3_aa: CASRGLPSEAFF

v_call: TRBV9
clone_size: NA
j_call: TRBJ1-6
cdr3_length: 16
d_call: TRBD1
cdr3_nt: TGTGCCAGCAGCGCCCAGGACAGGTCCTATAATTCACCCCTCCACTTT
cdr3_aa: CASSAQDRSYNSPLHF

v_call: TRBV12-5
clone_size: NA
j_call: TRBJ2-1
cdr3_length: 18
d_call: TRBD2
cdr3_nt: TGTGCTAGTGGTTTCCGGACTAGCGGGAGCTCGGAGTTTCATGAGCAGTTCTTC
cdr3_aa: CASGFRTSGSSEFHEQFF